This T cell receptor beta chain was documented in a study of blood T cell repertoires in COVID-19. Across the study: COVID-19 samples, acute and convalescent, were from the United States, Italy and Spain. The cDNA or gDNA used as material had been derived from T cells, B-cell-depleted T cells, or PBMCs.

Original analysis: How many nucleated cells were present was estimated from reference gene primer amplification. Profiled with immunoSEQ multiplex PCR; TCRdb holds only in-frame clones, not every one. That table is the source of V, J and clone size, and D and trimming were worked out from the DNA. The data hold 160,000 or so clones, with under 90% observed a single time. Germline V gives CDR1 LGHNA, CDR2 YSLEER. The length of the CDR3 is 17 residues. Trimming shortened V by 1 base and J by 2 bases, and 15 bases separated the two germline ends. The sample taken for sequencing was peripheral blood. The rearrangement joins TRBV4-3 to TRBJ2-4, with D possibly TRBD1 on 5 matching bases. This sequence originates from a woman over 75 with acute or convalescent COVID-19. This CDR3 is CASSQGFKGPSKNIQYF. The DNA of the CDR3 is TGCGCCAGCAGCCAAGGATTCAAGGGGCCGTCCAAAAACATTCAGTACTTC.